The 31 T cell receptor beta chains below all came from one sample that was sequenced in a study of Ad26.COV2.S vaccination and SARS-CoV-2 variants. This table comes from immunoSEQ multiplex PCR, and its TCRdb copy is limited to in-frame clones, with some not included. The sample includes 450,000 to 550,000 clones, roughly nine tenths of them seen just once. The treatment: about 20 received Ad26.COV2.S at low or high dose, single or two shots; about 5 received placebo; per-sample allocation not given. Sample collection was performed on day 63 after the first vaccine or placebo injection. This specimen consisted of peripheral blood, obtained in a trial of Ad26.COV2.S vaccine versus placebo. The receptor source for this set is a person aged 18-65 years who received the Ad26.COV2.S COVID-19 vaccine or a placebo.

In this sample, this clone turned up once. This rearrangement joins TRBV7-6 to TRBJ2-3; TRBD2 matches at 10 bases. V lost 1 base and J lost 2; bases outside the gene matches: 12. CDR3 length: 19 amino acids. Germline V gene data show CDR1 as SGHVS and CDR2 as FNYEAQ. CDR3 sequence (DNA): TGTGCCAGCAGCTTAGTTTATCCTAGCGGGAGCGGAAACACAGATACGCAGTATTTT. This encodes CASSLVYPSGSGNTDTQYF.

V gene TRBV6-2 or TRBV6-3 combines with J gene TRBJ2-1, with D perhaps TRBD2 (6 bases). This CDR3 has 13 amino acids. Trimming shortened V by 4 bases and J by 5 bases, and 9 bases separated the two germline ends. Germline CDR1 and CDR2: MNHEY and SVGEGT. CDR3 loop: CASSWTTHNEQFF. DNA for the CDR3: TGTGCCAGCAGTTGGACTACTCACAATGAGCAGTTCTTC.

The chain carries TRBV11-2 and TRBJ2-3; possibly TRBD2 for D (6 bases). From germline, CDR1 is SGHAT and CDR2 FQNNGV. V lost 5 bases and J lost 1, with 10 bases in between. The CDR3 has 14 residues. The CDR3 DNA reads TGTGCCAGCAGCCTTGGCGGGGGCACAGATACGCAGTATTTT. Protein sequence: CASSLGGGTDTQYF.

The chain is built from TRBV6-5 and TRBJ1-5; a weak D match, TRBD1 (6 bases). The V and J ends lost 5 bases and 4 bases respectively, with 12 bases between them. The CDR3 extends over 14 amino acids. Germline V CDR1 and CDR2: MNHEY, SVGAGI. In DNA form, the CDR3 reads TGTGCCAGCAGTCTGTCAGGGGTGAATCAGCCCCAGCATTTT. The encoded protein is CASSLSGVNQPQHF.

The J gene is TRBJ2-1, the V gene TRBV6-5; D is possibly TRBD1 (8 bases). V was clipped by 8 bases and J by 7 bases, with 18 bases between them. This CDR3 comprises 14 residues. CDR1 is MNHEY, CDR2 SVGAGI, per germline. The CDR3, as DNA: TGTGCCAGCCAATCACAGGGGGGGAAGAATGAGCAGTTCTTC. Translating it yields CASQSQGGKNEQFF.

This clone was seen a few times. The chain carries TRBV12-3 or TRBV12-4 and TRBJ1-5; D is uncertain. Trimming took off 3 bases at V and 0 bases at J, with 0 bases between the two ends. The CDR3 has 12 amino acids. Here the CDR3 DNA reads TGTGCCAGCAGTTTTAGCAATCAGCCCCAGCATTTT. Encoded protein: CASSFSNQPQHF.

This rearrangement joins TRBV6-6 to TRBJ1-5, with a weak D call TRBD1 (6 bases). The CDR3 is made up of 13 amino acids. V was shortened by 2 bases and J by 5 bases, with 7 bases between the two germline ends. From germline, CDR1 is MNHNY and CDR2 SVGAGI (reference sequence). The DNA of the CDR3 is TGTGCCAGCAGTTACCGGACAGATCAGCCCCAGCATTTT. It is translated as CASSYRTDQPQHF.

The CDR3 is CASSLGTVLQETQYF. CDR3 DNA: TGTGCCAGCAGCCTGGGGACTGTTCTCCAAGAGACCCAGTACTTC. V usage is TRBV5-6 and J usage is TRBJ2-5; D possibly corresponds to TRBD2 (6 bases). Germline CDR1 reads SGHDT; CDR2 reads YYEEEE. There are 15 residues in the CDR3. The germline V and J ends were trimmed by 4 bases and 1 base, with 14 bases remaining between them.

This chain links TRBV12-3 or TRBV12-4 with TRBJ2-7; no definite D call. The CDR3 length is 12 residues. Trimming removed 3 bases at V and 5 bases at J, with 8 bases between. The CDR3 spells CASSLSEHEQYF. The CDR3 DNA is TGTGCCAGCAGTTTGTCAGAGCACGAGCAGTACTTC.

The J gene is TRBJ1-6, the V gene TRBV30; a weak D match, TRBD1 (6 bases). The V gene's germline CDR1 is GTSNPN and CDR2 SVGIG (reference sequence). V gave up 1 base and J gave up 6 bases, with 16 bases separating them. The CDR3 has 16 amino acids. The CDR3 loop reads CAWSAARTAINSPLHF. The CDR3 DNA sequence: TGTGCCTGGAGTGCAGCTAGGACAGCGATTAATTCACCCCTCCACTTT.

V gene TRBV6-1 combines with J gene TRBJ1-2; TRBD1 agrees at 8 bases. Germline V gives CDR1 MNHNS, CDR2 SASEGT. This CDR3 has 16 amino acids. The V gene end was trimmed by 2 bases and the J gene end by 4 bases; junction bases not matched to a gene: 9. CDR3 bases: TGTGCCAGCAGTGAAATAGAGGCAGGACAGGGCTATGGCTACACCTTC. Its protein product is CASSEIEAGQGYGYTF.

The chain uses TRBV21-1 and TRBJ1-1. TRBV21-1 is a pseudogene. This CDR3 is built from 16 residues. CDR3 sequence reads: CASSKVRGPWDTEAFF. The DNA for the CDR3 is TGTGCCAGCAGCAAAGTGAGGGGCCCGTGGGACACTGAAGCTTTCTTT.

J is TRBJ2-7 and V is TRBV5-1, with 7 bases fitting TRBD1. Unmatched junction bases numbered 1, after V lost 0 bases and J lost 1 base. Looked up from germline, CDR1 is SGHRS and CDR2 is YFSETQ. This CDR3 has 14 residues. The CDR3: CASSLGDRSYEQYF. CDR3 bases: TGCGCCAGCAGCTTGGGGGACAGATCCTACGAGCAGTACTTC.

The chain carries TRBV3-1 (or the pseudogene TRBV3-2) and TRBJ1-2; D ambiguous. Germline loops: CDR1 LGHDT, CDR2 YNNKEL (reference sequence). This CDR3 spans 12 amino acids. Trimming left V 2 bases short and J 8 bases short, with 9 bases between. The CDR3 loop is CASSQSLSGYTF. CDR3 DNA sequence: TGTGCCAGCAGCCAAAGTCTTAGCGGCTACACCTTC.

The CDR3 loop is CASSGGLAGGFYNEQFF. The CDR3 region has the DNA TGTGCCAGCAGCGGGGGACTAGCGGGAGGTTTCTACAATGAGCAGTTCTTC. The chain carries TRBV7-8 and TRBJ2-1, with 15 bases aligning to TRBD2. Germline values: CDR1 SGHVS, CDR2 FQNEAQ. CDR3 length: 17 residues. V shed 5 bases and J 3 bases; nucleotides not matched to a gene: 5.

The chain joins TRBV19 to TRBJ1-3; perhaps TRBD1 as D (6 bases). V was clipped by 3 bases and J by 0 bases, with 15 bases between them. This CDR3 spans 17 amino acids. Germline V gives CDR1 LNHDA, CDR2 SQIVND (reference sequence). CDR3 nucleotides: TGTGCCAGTAGTATCCACTACAGGGCCAACTCTGGAAACACCATATATTTT. Residues: CASSIHYRANSGNTIYF.

The chain joins TRBV2 to TRBJ2-3; 11 bases are a match to TRBD1. The CDR3 consists of 16 residues. Germline CDR1 SNHLY, CDR2 FYNNEI. With 8 bases clipped from V and 3 bases from J, the junction kept 10 bases outside the gene matches. The CDR3 region is CASPDYRDRGTDTQYF. CDR3 in DNA: TGTGCCAGCCCCGATTACCGGGACAGGGGGACAGATACGCAGTATTTT.

This chain joins TRBV19 and TRBJ2-7; 7 positions match TRBD1. CDR3 size: 17 residues. J lost 2 bases, V lost 0 bases, and 10 bases had no gene match. The germline V gene encodes CDR1 LNHDA and CDR2 SQIVND (reference sequence). The DNA for the CDR3 is TGTGCCAGTAGTATAGAGGCGCGGGCAGGGACAGCCTACGAGCAGTACTTC. Translating it yields CASSIEARAGTAYEQYF.

The chain joins TRBV5-1 to TRBJ2-2, with 11 bases that match TRBD2. Germline trimming cut 5 bases from V and 2 bases from J; bases unmatched to any gene: 5. Germline V gives CDR1 SGHRS, CDR2 YFSETQ. The CDR3 extends over 16 amino acids. Written as DNA, the CDR3 is TGCGCCAGCAGACTAGCGGGGGCCCTAAACACCGGGGAGCTGTTTTTT. Protein: CASRLAGALNTGELFF.

The chain carries TRBV4-1 and TRBJ2-3, with 9 bases that match TRBD2. V was clipped by 2 bases and J by 0 bases; unmatched bases: 6. The CDR3 extends over 17 amino acids. CDR1 is MGHRA, CDR2 YSYEKL, per germline. The CDR3 loop is CASSQRDSGGSTDTQYF. The CDR3 DNA is TGCGCCAGCAGCCAACGGGATAGCGGGGGAAGCACAGATACGCAGTATTTT.

V is TRBV6-6 and J is TRBJ1-2, with no clear D. Germline V gene sequence: CDR1 MNHNY, CDR2 SVGAGI (reference sequence). The CDR3 is made up of 13 amino acids. V was clipped by 1 base and J by 4 bases, with 7 bases between them. The CDR3 sequence: CASSYWDGYGYTF. The CDR3 nucleotides read TGTGCCAGCAGTTACTGGGATGGCTATGGCTACACCTTC.

This chain connects TRBV7-9 to TRBJ2-3, with 10 bases matching TRBD1. V dropped 4 bases and J dropped 4; count of bases not matched to a gene: 5. This CDR3 region has 15 residues. Germline V lookup: CDR1 SEHNR, CDR2 FQNEAQ (reference sequence). CDR3 residues: CASSSPTGGSDTQYF. DNA of the CDR3: TGTGCCAGCAGCTCACCGACAGGGGGCTCAGATACGCAGTATTTT.

This clone was detected only once. The chain has TRBV24-1 and TRBJ2-1; D is possibly TRBD1 (6 bases). This CDR3 has 14 residues. CDR1 and CDR2 (germline): KGHDR, SFDVKD. Trimming removed 5 bases from V and 0 bases from J, with 7 bases in between. CDR3: CATSVDSSYNEQFF. DNA of the CDR3: TGTGCCACCAGTGTGGACAGCTCCTACAATGAGCAGTTCTTC.

V and J are TRBV27 and TRBJ2-5; 9 nucleotides align to TRBD1. Unmatched junction bases numbered 6, after V lost 6 bases and J lost 4 bases. Germline assignment: CDR1 MNHEY and CDR2 SMNVEV (reference sequence). The CDR3 is made up of 14 amino acids. The CDR3 protein is CASSSGQGVETQYF. The CDR3, as DNA: TGTGCCAGCAGCTCGGGACAGGGTGTAGAGACCCAGTACTTC.

This rearrangement joins TRBV3-1 (or the pseudogene TRBV3-2) to TRBJ2-7; a possible D gene is TRBD2 (6 bases). The CDR3 extends over 14 amino acids. CDR1 and CDR2 (germline): LGHDT, YNNKEL (reference sequence). Deletions cut 0 bases from V and 6 bases from J, with 12 bases between. In DNA form, the CDR3 reads TGTGCCAGCAGCCAAGATACTAGCTGGGGCGAGCAGTACTTC. This translates into CASSQDTSWGEQYF.

CDR3 nucleotide sequence: TGTGCCAGCAGACTACAGGGGGCTGGGGATCAGCCCCAGCATTTT. Protein product: CASRLQGAGDQPQHF. The rearrangement uses TRBV5-8 and TRBJ1-5; 9 bases agree with TRBD1. CDR1 is SGHTS, CDR2 YDEGEE, per germline. The CDR3 is made up of 15 amino acids. V was clipped by 5 bases and J by 5 bases; unmatched bases: 8. Complete variable domain (other parts from reference TRBV5-8 and TRBJ1-5): EAGVTQSPTHLIKTRGQQATLRCSPISGHTSVYWYQQALGLGLQFLLWYDEGEERNRGNFPPRFSGRQFPNYSSELNVNALELEDSALYLCASRLQGAGDQPQHFGDGTRLSIL.

The count of this clone is one. Other DNA sequences of this sample code for an identical CDR3. The chain carries TRBV18 and TRBJ2-1; D possibly matches TRBD1 or TRBD2 (5 bases each). Germline V CDR1 and CDR2: KGHSH, LQKENI. Trimming removed 3 bases from V and 5 bases from J, with 11 bases in between. This CDR3 spans 14 amino acids. CDR3 residues: CASSPQGRNNEQFF. CDR3 DNA sequence: TGTGCCAGCTCACCGCAGGGACGAAACAATGAGCAGTTCTTC.

The genes are TRBV7-8 and TRBJ2-7; TRBD2 matches at 13 bases. Germline V gene data show CDR1 as SGHVS and CDR2 as FQNEAQ. The CDR3 covers 17 residues. With V trimmed by 7 bases and J by 1 base, 10 bases remained unmatched. The CDR3 DNA sequence: TGTGCCAGCACGACGGGACTAGCGGGACGCCCATCCTACGAGCAGTACTTC. Translated, it gives CASTTGLAGRPSYEQYF.

The chain carries TRBV29-1 and TRBJ2-7; TRBD1 matches 8 bases. The germline V gene has CDR1 SQVTM and CDR2 ANQGSEA. The trim removed 4 bases at V and 5 bases at J, leaving 7 bases unmatched. CDR3 length equals 13 residues. Here the CDR3 DNA reads TGCAGCGTTGGGTCAGGGGGCTCGCACGAGCAGTACTTC. It encodes CSVGSGGSHEQYF.

V gene TRBV24-1 combines with J gene TRBJ2-3; maybe TRBD1 (5 bases). There are 16 residues in the CDR3. V lost 3 bases and J lost 0, with 12 bases in between. In germline, CDR1 is KGHDR, CDR2 SFDVKD. This chain's CDR3 is CATSDHRNPSTDTQYF. The CDR3 DNA follows: TGTGCCACCAGTGATCACAGGAATCCTAGCACAGATACGCAGTATTTT.

This sequence joins TRBV7-9 and TRBJ2-7, with a possible D match to TRBD1 (6 bases). Germline values: CDR1 SEHNR, CDR2 FQNEAQ (reference sequence). This CDR3 is built from 16 residues. V lost 4 bases and J 6 bases, leaving 22 bases between the germline ends. DNA of the CDR3: TGTGCCAGCAGCTACTATACCGCGAACAGGGAGACCGAGCAGTACTTC. This encodes CASSYYTANRETEQYF. Together with reference TRBV7-9 and TRBJ2-7, the CDR3 gives the full variable domain: DTGVSQNPRHKITKRGQNVTFRCDPISEHNRLYWYRQTLGQGPEFLTYFQNEAQLEKSRLLSDRFSAERPKGSFSTLEIQRTEQGDSAMYLCASSYYTANRETEQYFGPGTRLTVT.